Below are 13 T cell receptor beta chains sequenced from a single sample in a study of shared clonotypes between healthy human individuals. TCRdb keeps only in-frame clones here, not all; method: immunoSEQ multiplex PCR. The data contain over a million clones, 70% to 80% of them singletons. The sample comprised memory CD4+ T cells from PBMCs. Specified subset: CD45RA-negative fraction. These receptors were collected from a young man in good health. Some clones in this sample may be carry-over from other donors' samples.

This clone was seen only once. This sequence joins TRBV28 and TRBJ2-5; D may correspond to TRBD1 or TRBD2 (5 bases each). Trimming took 7 bases from V and 8 from J, leaving 20 bases between them. The CDR3 totals 14 residues. Germline assignment: CDR1 MDHEN and CDR2 SYDVKM. DNA for the CDR3: TGTGCCAGCAATCCCGTCGGGACCCCGTCAACCCAGTACTTC. It translates to CASNPVGTPSTQYF.

This rearrangement joins TRBV19 to TRBJ2-3; D is perhaps TRBD2 (5 bases). V was trimmed by 4 bases and J by 2 bases, leaving 10 bases between them. From germline, CDR1 is LNHDA and CDR2 SQIVND (reference sequence). The CDR3 runs to 14 residues. The CDR3 here is CASSTLRATDTQYF. The CDR3 bases are TGTGCCAGTAGTACCCTGCGGGCCACAGATACGCAGTATTTT.

This clone showed up just once. This chain links TRBV4-1 with TRBJ2-3, with D perhaps matching TRBD1 (5 bases). The V end lost 4 bases, the J end lost 0 bases, and 20 bases lay between the germline ends. Germline CDR1 is MGHRA and CDR2 is YSYEKL. CDR3 length: 18 amino acids. CDR3 protein: CASSRRQNYFSSTDTQYF. As DNA, the CDR3 is TGCGCCAGCAGCCGTCGACAGAACTACTTTTCTAGCACAGATACGCAGTATTTT.

This rearrangement joins TRBV11-2 to TRBJ2-1, with D possibly TRBD1 on 5 matching bases. Per the germline V gene, CDR1 is SGHAT and CDR2 is FQNNGV. The CDR3 spans 15 residues. The V end was cut by 6 bases, the J end by 3 bases, with 15 bases between. The CDR3 DNA reads as TGTGCCAGCAGGCCACTGACAAGGGGCTACAATGAGCAGTTCTTC. It is translated as CASRPLTRGYNEQFF.

Concerning this clone: Possible read error: a much larger clone is one base away. The V gene is TRBV6-5, the J gene TRBJ2-5; perhaps TRBD2 as D (5 bases). The CDR3 totals 15 residues. V was trimmed by 5 bases and J by 4 bases, leaving 17 bases between them. Germline assignment: CDR1 MNHEY and CDR2 SVGAGI. The CDR3 DNA is TGTGCCAGCAGTCGACGGGATGGTTTTGGAGAGACCCAGTACTTC. Its translation is CASSRRDGFGETQYF.

The rearrangement uses TRBV7-3 and TRBJ1-3; D is unresolved. V shed 2 bases and J shed 4 bases, with 6 bases lying between them. There are 13 residues in the CDR3. CDR1 and CDR2 from the germline V gene are SGHTA and FQGTGA. The CDR3 sequence is CASSLGGGNTIYF. The CDR3 DNA reads TGTGCCAGCAGCTTAGGAGGGGGAAACACCATATATTTT. The entire variable domain, with the rest obtained from reference TRBV7-3 and TRBJ1-3, is as follows: GAGVSQTPSNKVTEKGKYVELRCDPISGHTALYWYRQSLGQGPEFLIYFQGTGAADDSGLPNDRFFAVRPEGSVSTLKIQRTERGDSAVYLCASSLGGGNTIYFGEGSWLTVV.

The rearrangement joins TRBV4-2 to TRBJ2-7; 14 bases are shared with TRBD2. V shed 0 bases, J shed 1 base, and the junction held 11 bases outside the gene matches. Germline-derived CDR1 and CDR2 are LGHNA and YNFKEQ. This CDR3 region has 20 residues. DNA of the CDR3: TGTGCCAGCAGCCAAGATGGGGGACTAGCGGGAGTACTGGGATCCTACGAGCAGTACTTC. It specifies CASSQDGGLAGVLGSYEQYF.

Worth noting for this clone: This sample includes further DNA sequences coding for the same CDR3. The chain recombines TRBV5-4 with TRBJ2-5; 10 nucleotides align to TRBD1. V gave up 4 bases and J gave up 3 bases; unmatched junction bases: 3. CDR1 is SGHNT and CDR2 is YYREEE in the germline V gene (reference sequence). The CDR3 spans 14 residues. The CDR3 DNA sequence: TGTGCCAGCAGCCTGGGGACAGGGGAAGAGACCCAGTACTTC. Encoded protein: CASSLGTGEETQYF.

The chain is built from TRBV10-3 and TRBJ2-7; no firm D call. Germline CDR1 ENHRY, CDR2 SYGVKD. Deletions cut 0 bases from V and 9 bases from J, with 15 bases between. The CDR3 consists of 14 residues. This CDR3 is CAISESADPKVQYF. The CDR3 region has the DNA TGTGCCATCAGTGAGTCGGCGGATCCCAAGGTGCAGTACTTC.

This chain connects TRBV7-9 to TRBJ2-2; TRBD2 aligns across 11 bases. Per the germline V gene, CDR1 is SEHNR and CDR2 is FQNEAQ (reference sequence). This CDR3 comprises 14 residues. V trimming: 5 bases; J trimming: 6 bases; junction bases outside the gene matches: 2. CDR3 in DNA: TGTGCCAGCAGCCCGGGACTAGCGGCCGGGGAGCTGTTTTTT. It yields the protein CASSPGLAAGELFF.

On this clone: The junction and the germline gene differ at one end; a read error may be behind it. V usage is TRBV6-5 and J usage is TRBJ1-3; D gene ambiguous. Germline assignment: CDR1 MNHEY and CDR2 SVGAGI. The CDR3 spans 13 residues. CDR3 in DNA: TGTACCAGCAGAAGGGTTGGGGGAAACACCATATATTTT. Translated: CTSRRVGGNTIYF.

This clone was seen once. The rearrangement uses TRBV7-3 and TRBJ2-5; perhaps TRBD2 as D (6 bases). Per germline, CDR1 SGHTA and CDR2 FQGTGA. This CDR3 comprises 14 residues. Trimming removed 1 base from V and 1 base from J, with 7 bases in between. CDR3 in amino acids: CASSLMGGQETQYF. In DNA form, the CDR3 reads TGTGCCAGCAGCTTAATGGGGGGCCAAGAGACCCAGTACTTC.

The chain has TRBV29-1 and TRBJ2-5; D is possibly TRBD1 (6 bases). The better agreement between TRBJ2-7 and the DNA end casts doubt on the J call. The CDR3 loop spans 14 amino acids. Per the germline V gene, CDR1 is SQVTM and CDR2 is ANQGSEA. The CDR3 DNA sequence: TGCAGCGTTGTGGTGGCAGGGGTAGTATACGAGCAGTACTTC. Translation gives CSVVVAGVVYEQYF.